This T cell receptor (beta chain) derives from a study of CD4 and CD8 cells across lung adenocarcinoma regions. The germline gives CDR1 MGHDK, CDR2 SYGVNS. V lost 1 base and J lost 3, with 9 bases in between. The CDR3 extends over 15 amino acids. TCRdb itself ran the PCR reads through MiXCR, one entry per CDR3 protein. The table has tens of thousands of distinct CDR3 sequences, roughly half seen once. Samples came from patients with localized non-small cell lung adenocarcinoma. The chain links TRBV25-1 to TRBJ2-2; the D is unclear. The TCR sequence derives from a female donor with lung adenocarcinoma. The CD4 and CD8 labels of this study may be unreliable. Specimen: CD8+ T cells from the center of a lung tumor. The CDR3 reads CASSELDGYTGELFF. CDR3 coding DNA: TGTGCCAGCAGTGAATTAGACGGATACACCGGGGAGCTGTTTTTT.